This T cell receptor (beta chain) was obtained from a study of shared clonotypes between healthy human individuals (dated by TCRdb to 2018 to 2020). Study-level background: The cohort comprised a couple of women and a few men aged 18 to 49 years. To increase sequencing depth and limit assay-specific biases, different laboratories used diverse techniques to prepare libraries and sequence TCR repertoires. Leukapheresis yielded between about 0.9 and 8.9 billion PBMCs per donor. For each donor, CD4 naive and CD4 memory were each given three plates, CD8 naive was given two plates, and CD8 memory was given one plate. To estimate repertoire size and how much clonotype sharing occurs between individuals, the study deeply sequenced the blood TCR repertoires of a handful of healthy adults.

This clone turned up a few times. Its antigen is unknown. Base qualities are not provided; no much larger clone lies one nucleotide away. Other DNA sequences in the same sample also yield this CDR3. Sequences LGHNT (CDR1) and FRNRAP (CDR2) are obtained from the germline V gene. The V end loses 0 bases and the J end loses 3 bases, and a stretch of 4 bases separates them. The CDR3 covers 13 residues, taking in both the cysteine and the phenylalanine. Just CDR3 DNA is preserved here, 39 bases in frame from base 1. What the authors observed across the whole study: Sampling was restricted to blood, and TCR repertoires in tissue are likely to differ from TCR repertoires in blood. Compared with non-shared clonotypes, clonotypes shared by all four sorted-subset donors had higher generation probabilities. Sharing across a handful of donors was observed for around 5% of naive CD4, 3% to 3.5% of naive CD8, over 2% of memory CD4, and around 0.4% of memory CD8 clonotypes. The genetic and exposure-history diversity represented was limited by the small number of donors. Pairwise subsampling indicated that sequencing depth was expected to affect the degree of clonotype sharing among donors. Incomplete sequencing was indicated by rarefaction of sorted-subset datasets, despite the large sequencing depth. Larger estimated clonotype richness was generally found for naive subsets than for memory subsets.

The donors were healthy, HIV-negative adults who had no recently reported acute infections or vaccinations. Only Caucasian adults living in Nashville, Tennessee, USA were represented among the donors. CD4+ T cells were enriched by magnetic negative selection; naive cells were then positively selected on CD45RA, and the negative fraction formed the memory subset. After blood collection by leukapheresis, PBMCs were isolated using Ficoll-Histopaque density gradient centrifugation and then cryopreserved in the vapor phase of liquid nitrogen. Analytical flow cytometry was used to check the purity and quantity of every magnetically sorted T cell population. From each sorted fraction, genomic DNA was isolated and quantified by UV absorbance on a Nanodrop 2000c. Using the deep immunoSEQ assay, multiplex PCR amplified TCR CDR3 regions from genomic DNA. Genomic DNA extracted from each cell subset was distributed evenly over all wells of several immunoSEQ 96-well plates, and each plate served as one replicate. Each replicate PCR for sorted subsets received 150 to 250 ng genomic DNA, equal to about 30,000 T cell genomes. Purified libraries were measured with a Qubit 3.0 fluorometer, size-checked on a Bioanalyzer 2100, and measured again with the KAPA Library Quantification kit. Every immunoSEQ 96-well plate was sequenced on a dedicated single-read 150-cycle Illumina NextSeq 550 flow cell. The authors' pipeline ran thus. Because only junctional sequences without quality scores were contained in the immunoSEQ output, filtering matching that applied to full-length reads could not be performed. To assign V/J genes and CDR3, sequences were annotated against IMGT germline references using PyIR, a Python wrapper for IgBLAST v1.9. Reads with weak V/J assignments (E-value above 1e-6), missing CDR3, stop codons, out-of-frame junctions, or ambiguous translated residues were removed. V3J clonotypes were defined as sequences sharing an identical inferred V gene, J gene, and CDR3 amino acid sequence. Percentage overlap between repertoires was calculated by dividing the number of shared unique clonotypes by the size of the smaller repertoire. RTK rarefaction, the Chao1 estimator, and Recon v2.1 estimates of unobserved clonotypes were used to assess repertoire richness. OLGA was used to compute generation probabilities for all TCRbeta clonotypes that the gDNA method yielded from a handful of donors. Not all clones reach the TCRdb copy of this immuneACCESS table, which keeps in-frame sequences only. Checked studies attribute under half of the gap to unresolved V genes and leave the rest unexplained. The V and J calls and clone size were taken over from that table, and D and trimming were inferred from the DNA. The table for this sample lists about 2.4 million clones; 93% of them were counted only once. 0.35% to 0.45% of the sample is in the top ten clones.

The chain couples TRBV12-5 to TRBJ2-3; no D gene is confidently identified. Material for sequencing was naive CD4+ T cells from PBMCs. The sample's cell subset or site label, in plain terms: CD45RA+ positively selected. The receptor comes from a man between 18 and 35 years old in good health. Some clones in this sample may be carry-over from other donors' samples. The DNA sequence is as follows: TGTGCTAGTGGTTTGGTAGGAACAGATACGCAGTATTTT. It is translated as CASGLVGTDTQYF.